This section outlines one T cell receptor beta chain sequence together with its context. Individuals selected for sequencing had exhibited CD8+CD57+ cell expansion on flow cytometry. CDR3 length: 15 residues. Trimming cost V 2 bases and J 4 bases, with 14 bases left between them. Germline V gives CDR1 SEHNR, CDR2 FQNEAQ (reference sequence). Researchers used genomic DNA as the template to profile TCR beta VDJ and CDR3. One entry per CDR3 protein results from TCRdb running MiXCR on the reads. The sample records 180,000 or so distinct CDR3 sequences, 48% being singletons. This record belongs to a study of CD8+CD57+ T cells in acquired aplastic anemia.

V and J are TRBV7-9 and TRBJ1-1; tentatively, D is TRBD1 (6 bases). The sample taken for sequencing was sorted CD4+, CD8+, or CD8+CD57+ T cells (not recorded which) from PBMCs. The sequence was obtained from a human donor with aplastic anemia. CDR3 in amino acids: CASSLSRDIGTEAFF. CDR3 sequence (DNA): TGTGCCAGCAGCTTATCCCGGGACATAGGCACTGAAGCTTTCTTT.